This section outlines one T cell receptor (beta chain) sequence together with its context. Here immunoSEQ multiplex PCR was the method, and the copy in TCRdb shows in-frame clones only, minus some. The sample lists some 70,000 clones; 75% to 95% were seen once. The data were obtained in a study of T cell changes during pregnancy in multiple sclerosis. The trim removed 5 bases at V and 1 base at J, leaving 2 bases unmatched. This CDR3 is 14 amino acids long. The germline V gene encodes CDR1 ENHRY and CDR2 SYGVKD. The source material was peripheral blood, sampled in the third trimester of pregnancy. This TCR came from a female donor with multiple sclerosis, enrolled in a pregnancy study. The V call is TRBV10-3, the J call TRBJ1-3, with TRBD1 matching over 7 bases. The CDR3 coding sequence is TGTGCCATCAGTAGACAGGGTTCTGGAAACACCATATATTTT. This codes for CAISRQGSGNTIYF.